This entry concerns a single TCR beta chain. Which antigen it targets is not known. Base qualities were left out, and no much larger clone turns up one base away. The data belong to a study of T cell responses to AZD1222 COVID-19 vaccine (dated by TCRdb to the early 2020s). Some background on the complete study: TCR sequencing covered 233 trial participants: 207 given two doses of AZD1222 and around 26 given two doses of MenACWY control vaccine. Trial participants were enrolled into age subgroups of 18-55, 56-69 and 70-plus years, which contained about 150, 28 and 57 TCR-sequenced participants, respectively.

The CDR3 regions of human TCRbeta chains were analyzed by immunosequencing. In the paper's pipeline: TCRs in the repertoires were matched against a reference library of SARS-CoV-2-specific TCRs that had been generated with the MIRA antigen-specificity platform. Breadth was defined as the fraction of unique TCRs that were SARS-CoV-2-associated. Depth was defined as the fraction of total T cells that were SARS-CoV-2-associated. Using the MIRA data, every spike-specific TCR was mapped to the spike region that the TCR reacted to and assigned to either a CD4 or a CD8 class. Log10-transformed breadth and depth values were compared by one-way ANOVA with Sidak's multiple comparisons tests. Not all clones reach the TCRdb copy of this immuneACCESS table, which keeps in-frame sequences only. Checked studies attribute under half of the gap to unresolved V genes and leave the rest unexplained. That table is the source of V, J and clone size, and D and trimming were worked out from the DNA. Counted in this sample were about 110,000 clones; 92% of them appeared once. Approximately 9.3% of the sample is taken by the ten largest.

Spanning cysteine to phenylalanine, the CDR3 consists of 13 amino acids. Only the CDR3 DNA stays, 39 bases, in frame from base 1. V and J lose 6 bases and 5 bases, and a span of 10 bases separates them. The germline V gene specifies ENHRY as CDR1 and SYGVKD as CDR2. What this sample's time point label stands for: about 28 days (+/-7) after the second vaccine dose. AZD1222 recipients whose second dose came at about 4 weeks and those whose second dose came at about 12 weeks were combined into one group, since spike-specific TCR depth and breadth did not differ between the two schedules. Samples from vaccinated people were obtained from the UK trials COV001 and COV002, which included a single-blind randomized controlled phase 2/3 trial of AZD1222 (ChAdOx1 nCoV-19) in healthy adults. For TCRbeta chain sequencing, PBMC samples were collected from trial participants at day 0 and at day 28 after the second dose.

The study at large found these results: Conclusions about previously exposed vaccinees are limited, since just 5 to 7 AZD1222 recipients were seropositive for SARS-CoV-2 at baseline. Because no day 14 peak-response samples were available, the repertoires could be characterized only after the peak T cell response. A significant rise in spike-specific TCR breadth and depth was observed after two AZD1222 doses relative to day 0 and relative to MenACWY recipients. CD4 TCRs associated with the vaccine covered the entire spike protein, and the dominant responses were in regions 160-218 and 743-854. Reportedly, almost half of the unique spike-specific TCRs recognized epitopes lying outside the regions that are mutated in the B.1.351 and B.1.1.7 variants. In the small 56-69-year group, the increase in depth fell short of significance, most likely because of low power. Participants were mostly white British and included more females than males, and it was suggested by the authors that clonal diversity may have been underestimated.

The sequencing used peripheral blood, collected 28 days after the second AZD1222 dose. The clonotype comes from an adult who received the AZD1222 COVID-19 vaccine. Recombination linked TRBV10-3 to TRBJ2-2; possibly the D gene is TRBD1, per 6 matching bases. The nucleotide sequence is given as TGTGCCATCAGGAAGGGGACAACCGGGGAGCTGTTTTTT. Its translation reads: CAIRKGTTGELFF.